These 19 T cell receptor beta chains share one sample of origin, sequenced in a study of CD8+ T cells in alopecia areata. Extracted from the samples, RNA was reverse transcribed into cDNA to serve as the sequencing template. Sequencing used immunoSEQ multiplex PCR; TCRdb keeps in-frame clones, though not all of them. The sample includes approximately 30,000 clones, less than 70% of them seen just once. The sample comprised NKG2D-high CD8+ T cells sorted from blood. All receptors come from a human donor with alopecia areata.

This clone came up a few times. The chain employs TRBV5-4 and TRBJ2-7; D remains ambiguous. Between the trimmed V and J ends, which lost 3 bases and 3 bases, there was a span of 10 bases. The V gene's germline CDR1 is SGHNT and CDR2 YYREEE (reference sequence). This CDR3 comprises 13 residues. The CDR3 protein is CASSSDGIYEQYF. Written as DNA, the CDR3 is TGTGCCAGCAGCTCGGACGGCATCTACGAGCAGTACTTC.

V is TRBV7-9 and J is TRBJ1-2; possibly TRBD1 for D (5 bases). The CDR3 has 16 residues. The V end lost 0 bases, the J end lost 4 bases, and 15 bases lay between the germline ends. Per germline, CDR1 SEHNR and CDR2 FQNEAQ (reference sequence). CDR3 DNA sequence: TGTGCCAGCAGCTTAGCGGTTTTTGGGACGGTCTATGGCTACACCTTC. Encoded protein: CASSLAVFGTVYGYTF.

This rearrangement joins TRBV29-1 to TRBJ1-1; 11 bases are a match to TRBD1. Trimming took 4 bases from V and 4 from J; bases not matched to a gene: 11. The CDR3 extends over 16 amino acids. Germline CDR1 is SQVTM and CDR2 is ANQGSEA. The CDR3 DNA reads as TGCAGCGTTGCCGGGACAGGGGGGGAGTGGAGCACTGAAGCTTTCTTT. It translates to CSVAGTGGEWSTEAFF.

This clone has just a few counts. The chain employs TRBV29-1 and TRBJ2-3, with D possibly called TRBD1 or TRBD2 (7 bases each). This CDR3 is 16 amino acids long. The germline V gene encodes CDR1 SQVTM and CDR2 ANQGSEA. The V end was cut by 6 bases, the J end by 0 bases, with 19 bases between. In nucleotides, the CDR3 is TGCAGCGTGCTTCCGGCAGGGGGGGTCAGCACAGATACGCAGTATTTT. It is translated as CSVLPAGGVSTDTQYF.

The V call is TRBV21-1, the J call TRBJ1-5. TRBV21-1 is a pseudogene segment. This CDR3 spans 17 amino acids. CDR3 in amino acids: CASSKEEDFSCNQPQHF. The CDR3 DNA follows: TGTGCCAGCAGCAAAGAAGAGGACTTTAGCTGCAATCAGCCCCAGCATTTT.

This rearrangement joins TRBV4-1 to TRBJ2-2, with a weak D call TRBD1 (5 bases). V was pared by 1 base and J by 8 bases, with 17 bases between. The CDR3 contains 16 residues. Germline V lookup: CDR1 MGHRA, CDR2 YSYEKL. CDR3 coding DNA: TGCGCCAGCAGCCAAGGAAGGGGAATGACCTGGGGGGAGCTGTTTTTT. The encoded protein is CASSQGRGMTWGELFF.

The rearrangement links TRBV27 to TRBJ2-7, with D unresolved. With 1 base removed from V and 1 base from J, the gap between germline ends came to 5 bases. Germline V gene sequence: CDR1 MNHEY, CDR2 SMNVEV (reference sequence). The CDR3 covers 13 residues. CDR3 region: CASSLFSSYEQYF. The CDR3 DNA reads TGTGCCAGCAGTTTATTCAGTTCCTACGAGCAGTACTTC.

J is TRBJ2-3 and V is TRBV30; 8 nucleotides agree with TRBD2. The length of the CDR3 is 14 residues. The germline V gene encodes CDR1 GTSNPN and CDR2 SVGIG (reference sequence). Trimming took 1 base from V and 4 from J; bases not matched to a gene: 4. Here the CDR3 reads CAWSGAGGPDTQYF. CDR3 sequence (DNA): TGTGCCTGGAGTGGGGCGGGAGGACCAGATACGCAGTATTTT.

The chain couples TRBV7-2 to TRBJ2-2, with D unresolved. Germline V gives CDR1 SGHTA, CDR2 FQGNSA. Trimming stripped 5 bases from V and 8 bases from J, with 15 bases between. The CDR3 has 14 amino acids. The CDR3 region is CASSPLHLLGELFF. The CDR3 coding sequence is TGTGCCAGCAGCCCCCTACACTTATTAGGGGAGCTGTTTTTT.

The chain is built from TRBV5-1 and TRBJ2-7; 8 bases are a match to TRBD2. J gave up 5 bases and V 3 bases, and 13 bases lay outside the gene matches. Germline V lookup: CDR1 SGHRS, CDR2 YFSETQ. The CDR3 has 16 amino acids. The CDR3 here is CASSSFGRASVDEQYF. In DNA, the CDR3 is TGCGCCAGCAGCTCCTTCGGGAGGGCCTCCGTGGACGAGCAGTACTTC.

The chain combines TRBV6-4 with TRBJ2-7; TRBD1 agrees at 9 bases. This CDR3 has 14 amino acids. Trimming cost V 1 base and J 7 bases; bases outside gene matches: 5. The V gene's germline CDR1 is MRHNA and CDR2 SNTAGT. The CDR3 DNA sequence: TGTGCCAGCAGTGACTGGGACAGGGCTAAAGAGCAGTACTTC. It is translated as CASSDWDRAKEQYF.

The rearrangement joins TRBV29-1 to TRBJ2-2; maybe TRBD1 (6 bases). This CDR3 spans 15 amino acids. Germline V gene data show CDR1 as SQVTM and CDR2 as ANQGSEA. V lost 5 bases and J lost 6, with 19 bases in between. The CDR3 spells CSVLGADLRSGELFF. The CDR3 region has the DNA TGCAGCGTTCTGGGGGCCGACCTTCGATCCGGGGAGCTGTTTTTT.

V gene TRBV7-9 combines with J gene TRBJ2-7; 8 positions match TRBD1. The junction had 11 bases not matched to a gene; V was cut back by 5 bases and J by 2 bases. CDR1 and CDR2 (germline): SEHNR, FQNEAQ (reference sequence). This CDR3 spans 16 amino acids. The CDR3 region has the DNA TGTGCCAGCAGCCCTCCTGGGACAGGCCTTACCTACGAGCAGTACTTC. Protein product: CASSPPGTGLTYEQYF.

Only a few counts were recorded for this clone. The CDR3 spells CASSAHLAGEGNEQFF. For the CDR3, the DNA is TGCGCCAGCAGCGCCCATTTGGCGGGGGAAGGGAATGAGCAGTTCTTC. The chain joins TRBV4-3 to TRBJ2-1; 7 bases match TRBD2. Trimming removed 5 bases from V and 7 bases from J; junction bases left unmatched: 14. The germline CDR1 and CDR2 sequences are LGHNA and YSLEER. The CDR3 extends over 16 amino acids.

This clone was detected many times. The V and J genes are TRBV4-3 and TRBJ2-7, with a possible D match to TRBD1 (6 bases). Germline lookup yields CDR1 LGHNA and CDR2 YSLEER. The V and J ends lost 0 bases and 4 bases respectively, with 16 bases between them. The CDR3 loop spans 16 amino acids. CDR3 amino acids: CASSQEVGTLLYEQYF. In DNA form, the CDR3 reads TGCGCCAGCAGCCAAGAAGTGGGGACACTTTTATACGAGCAGTACTTC.

The chain has TRBV6-6 and TRBJ1-2; tentatively, D is TRBD1 (6 bases). V was pared by 2 bases and J by 6 bases, with 10 bases between. Per the germline V gene, CDR1 is MNHNY and CDR2 is SVGAGI (reference sequence). This CDR3 contains 13 residues. CDR3 DNA sequence: TGTGCCAGCAGTTACCAGGGGACGGATGGCTACACCTTC. It is translated as CASSYQGTDGYTF.

The chain carries TRBV27 and TRBJ2-3; 10 bases agree with TRBD2. The CDR3 is made up of 18 amino acids. In germline, CDR1 is MNHEY, CDR2 SMNVEV (reference sequence). With V trimmed by 1 base and J by 5 bases, 12 bases remained unmatched. The CDR3 protein is CASSLLGGAGGPGDTQYF. DNA of the CDR3: TGTGCCAGCAGTTTATTAGGAGGAGCGGGAGGGCCCGGAGATACGCAGTATTTT.

The chain joins TRBV10-3 to TRBJ2-7, with D perhaps matching TRBD1 or TRBD2 (5 bases each). The germline CDR1 and CDR2 sequences are ENHRY and SYGVKD. This CDR3 comprises 15 residues. The ends were cut back, 2 bases at V and 2 bases at J, with 13 bases in the middle. The CDR3 loop reads CAISEPTGPPYEQYF. DNA of the CDR3: TGTGCCATCAGTGAGCCAACGGGACCTCCCTACGAGCAGTACTTC.

The chain couples TRBV28 to TRBJ2-7; D is possibly TRBD2 (5 bases). Germline CDR1 is MDHEN and CDR2 is SYDVKM. With 4 bases removed from V and 4 bases from J, the gap between germline ends came to 17 bases. The CDR3 sequence is 15 residues long. The DNA for the CDR3 is TGTGCCAGCAGTTCCGTTTTAGGACTCAGATACGAGCAGTACTTC. Its translation: CASSSVLGLRYEQYF.